The 9 T cell receptor beta chains below all came from one sample that was sequenced in a study of beta chain features in type 1 diabetes. Isolated RNA was reverse transcribed in full, so expressed TCRB transcripts were sequenced. Sequencing used immunoSEQ multiplex PCR; TCRdb keeps in-frame clones, though not all of them. Of some 47,000 clones listed, approximately 44% are singletons. The antigens of these receptors remain unknown. Study findings and constraints: Shortening of TCRB CDR3s, moderate but significant, appeared in all four CD4+ subsets of Type 1 diabetes patients.

The material sequenced was stem cell memory CD4+ T cells from blood. Every receptor here comes from a man younger than 45 with type 1 diabetes.

As DNA, the CDR3 is TGTGCCAGCAGTTACACAGGGACGGACAGTGGCTACACCTTC. It yields the protein CASSYTGTDSGYTF. The rearrangement joins TRBV6-5 to TRBJ1-2; weak D call: TRBD1 (6 bases). V lost 2 bases, J lost 7 bases, and 14 bases lay in between. CDR1 is MNHEY, CDR2 SVGAGI, per germline. The CDR3 covers 14 residues.

In DNA form, the CDR3 reads TGTGCCAGCACCCCAGGGGACAGTTATCAGCCCCAGCATTTT. Its protein product is CASTPGDSYQPQHF. The genes are TRBV28 and TRBJ1-5; TRBD1 aligns across 7 bases. The germline CDR1 and CDR2 sequences are MDHEN and SYDVKM. V lost 7 bases, J lost 5 bases, and 8 bases stayed unmatched. The CDR3 runs 14 residues. Full variable domain (outside the CDR3, taken from reference TRBV28 and TRBJ1-5): DVKVTQSSRYLVKRTGEKVFLECVQDMDHENMFWYRQDPGLGLRLIYFSYDVKMKEKGDIPEGYSVSREKKERFSLILESASTNQTSMYLCASTPGDSYQPQHFGDGTRLSIL.

The chain links TRBV11-3 to TRBJ2-1, with a weak D call TRBD2 (6 bases). The length of the CDR3 is 15 residues. Looked up from germline, CDR1 is SGHNT and CDR2 is YENEEA. The V end was cut by 1 base, the J end by 5 bases, with 12 bases between. The CDR3 DNA sequence: TGTGCCAGCAGCTTAGGAGGCGGGACCCACAATGAGCAGTTCTTC. Translating gives CASSLGGGTHNEQFF.

In its sample, this clone was seen a few times. The chain employs TRBV15 and TRBJ2-2; perhaps TRBD1 as D (6 bases). From germline, CDR1 is LNHNV and CDR2 YYDKDF (reference sequence). The CDR3 is 15 residues long. Between the trimmed V and J ends, which lost 3 bases and 2 bases, there was a span of 10 bases. CDR3 nucleotides: TGTGCCACCAGCAGGGGGACAAGCAACACCGGGGAGCTGTTTTTT. Encoded protein: CATSRGTSNTGELFF.

V gene TRBV4-2 combines with J gene TRBJ2-3; maybe TRBD1 (6 bases). The CDR3 is made up of 14 amino acids. CDR1 and CDR2 (germline): LGHNA, YNFKEQ. V lost 4 bases to trimming and J lost 8 bases, with 16 bases between them. The CDR3 DNA sequence: TGTGCCAGCAGCCCAGGGGCCCAAGAGGGTACGCAGTATTTT. Amino acid sequence: CASSPGAQEGTQYF.

The V gene is TRBV20-1, the J gene TRBJ2-5; TRBD2 is a possible D gene (6 bases). This CDR3 has 10 amino acids. Germline CDR1 reads DFQATT; CDR2 reads SNEGSKA (reference sequence). V was cut by 5 bases and J by 5 bases, with 6 bases left in between. For the CDR3, the DNA is TGCAGTGCTGGGAGGGAGACCCAGTACTTC. This translates into CSAGRETQYF.

The V gene is TRBV10-3, the J gene TRBJ1-1; maybe TRBD1 (5 bases). This CDR3 contains 12 residues. With 2 bases removed from V and 5 bases from J, the gap between germline ends came to 6 bases. The germline CDR1 and CDR2 sequences are ENHRY and SYGVKD. DNA for the CDR3: TGTGCCATCAGTGAGAGGGGTACTGAAGCTTTCTTT. This gives the protein CAISERGTEAFF.

The chain employs TRBV29-1 and TRBJ2-5, with D maybe TRBD2 (6 bases). Trimming cost V 5 bases and J 2 bases, with 15 bases left between them. Germline CDR1 SQVTM, CDR2 ANQGSEA. This CDR3 is 14 amino acids long. Written as DNA, the CDR3 is TGCAGCGTTACCAAATTAAGCGGGCAAGAGACCCAGTACTTC. Translation: CSVTKLSGQETQYF.

The J gene is TRBJ2-7, the V gene TRBV21-1; TRBD2, the table's D call, was not compared with the DNA. TRBV21-1 is a pseudogene segment. This CDR3 comprises 16 residues. CDR3 amino acids: CASSPGLEEPTDEQYF. The CDR3 nucleotides read TGTGCCAGCAGCCCGGGACTAGAAGAACCTACGGACGAGCAGTACTTC.